This T cell receptor (beta chain) was identified in a study of regulatory T cells in long-lasting Graves disease. Findings and caveats of the study: More public clonotypes were shared by persistent patients (2,741) than by new patients (around 990).

The CDR3 extends over 14 amino acids. Trimming removed 4 bases from V and 2 bases from J, with 11 bases in between. The germline V gene has CDR1 MNHEY and CDR2 SMNVEV (reference sequence). At least ten counts were recorded for this clonotype. Its antigen is currently unknown. HTBI primers from iRepertoire and Arm-PCR of CDR3 regions yielded the TCR beta libraries. TCRdb reprocessed the multiplex PCR reads via MiXCR and lists one record per CDR3 protein. Among some 470,000 distinct CDR3 sequences, about a fifth were seen once, and the ten largest hold less than 9%. Specified time point: persistent/refractory GD, antithyroid drugs over 5 years with positive TRAb. Isolated PBMC RNA provided the starting material for the TCR library.

The sequence was collected from a female donor with Graves disease. The material sequenced was peripheral blood mononuclear cells (PBMCs), taken when the disease was refractory, from a patient treated with antithyroid drugs. The chain joins TRBV27 to TRBJ1-2; a possible D gene is TRBD1 (5 bases). Here the CDR3 reads CASSSPGLNYGYTF. In nucleotides, the CDR3 is TGTGCCAGCAGTTCCCCAGGGCTGAACTATGGCTACACCTTC.